This T cell receptor beta chain emerged from a study of T cells after posttransplantation cyclophosphamide. A note on this clone: The antigen is undetermined.

Methotrexate plus calcineurin inhibitor accompanied controls' myeloablative marrow transplants; sampling was 1 year later. Clones were read by immunoSEQ multiplex PCR, and TCRdb kept only the in-frame ones, dropping some. The data show 15,000 to 20,000 clones, 85% seen once. Findings and caveats of the study: Recipient CMV seropositivity and CMV reactivation strongly tracked TRB clonality.

The length of the CDR3 is 15 residues. The germline V gene encodes CDR1 SQVTM and CDR2 ANQGSEA. The input for sequencing was PBMCs, taken after allogeneic stem cell transplant with calcineurin inhibitor and methotrexate. The J gene is TRBJ2-5, the V gene TRBV29-1, with D tentatively TRBD2 (6 bases). The J call is in doubt because the DNA end fits TRBJ2-7 better. The TCR comes from a female patient aged 18 to 35 who received an allogeneic stem cell transplant from an unrelated donor, was CMV-positive, and had acute and chronic GVHD. Some T cells may arise from the graft donor. CDR3 protein: CSVELAGRESYEQYF. The CDR3 bases are TGCAGCGTTGAATTGGCGGGACGGGAATCCTACGAGCAGTACTTC.